This TCR beta chain was sequenced for a study of shared clonotypes between healthy human individuals. TCRdb's copy holds only in-frame clones and misses some; the assay was immunoSEQ multiplex PCR. This sample carries under 2,500,000 clones, approximately 96% of them seen once, and the ten largest clones take 0.1% to 0.15%. Germline CDR1 reads LNHDA; CDR2 reads SQIVND (reference sequence). CDR3 length equals 15 residues. V lost 4 bases to trimming and J lost 1 base, with 14 bases between them. The TCR was taken from a man aged 18-30 years in good health. This chain uses TRBV19 with TRBJ2-7; D gene ambiguous. The sample comprised naive CD4+ T cells sorted from blood. Noted subset: CD45RA+ positively selected. The DNA for the CDR3 is TGTGCCAGTAGTACCTTGGACGGATTGTCCTACGAGCAGTACTTC. Amino acids: CASSTLDGLSYEQYF.